The present TCR beta chain was sequenced within a study of cytomegalovirus exposure and HLA in healthy donors (dated by TCRdb to 2016 to 2017). General notes on the study: According to an earlier analysis of a few hundred of the donors, some 170 million T cells yielded some 110 million unique TCR beta sequences and 276 Gb of sequence data. Four to six DR-DQ haplotypes were handled as single units for association and clustering because linkage in the cohort was strong. The study profiled the T cell repertoires of 666 subjects by immunosequencing and related them to cytomegalovirus serostatus. Every repertoire in the discovery cohort had been generated on one and the same sequencing platform. HLA typing included class I and class II loci at four-digit resolution. The study aimed to test whether cataloging public T cell receptors could reveal signatures of past pathogen exposure. An earlier analysis of fewer than 750 of the donors used high-throughput TCR beta sequencing to judge whether each TCR beta V gene segment behaved as functional or pseudogenic. Donor age, sex, ethnicity and CMV serostatus were compiled together with the repertoire data. Among some 400 genotyped donors of the cohort, an average of around 250,000 unique TCR beta nucleotide sequences was sequenced per donor, of which about 19% were non-productive. Rather than drawing on any new phenotypic data, the later analysis identified candidate immune exposures from TCR beta sequences and the way those sequences occurred across donors. Of the 300 to 500 genotyped donors, 75% to 85% were placed in the genetic ancestry cluster associated with self-reported Caucasian donors. An early release covering roughly 600 HLA-typed donors comprised about 300 gigabases of sequencing data and tens of millions of unique TCR sequences. A later genetic analysis took genome-wide SNP genotypes for about 55% of the 666 donors and used that subset as a discovery cohort. To predict cytomegalovirus infection status, the study brought together high-throughput TCR immunosequencing, statistical association of individual TCRs with disease status, and machine learning. Typing coverage differed by locus: A, B, C, DRB1 and DQB1 were typed in roughly 620-630 donors, DQA1 in 500 to 550, DPA1 in 600 to 610, and DPB1 in 400 to 480. A later analysis re-analyzed previously published TCR beta repertoires from roughly 630 donors and added high-resolution HLA genotyping to study TCR occurrence patterns. A separate validation cohort of 90 to 150 different subjects was used in addition to the roughly 640-subject first cohort. Paper-wide results and their limitations: A later analysis found that most CMV-associated TCR beta chains appeared HLA-restricted, with HLA associations seemingly driven largely by CMV exposure. An association between a missense DCLRE1C variant and V-gene and J-gene trimming of TCR beta chains was found in a later genetic analysis and replicated in an independent cohort. A further reported finding was that TCR beta sequences accurately predicted the HLA-A and HLA-B alleles for most subjects in the first cohort. In a later analysis, about 16,000 TCR beta sequences were associated with specific HLA alleles at a false discovery rate of 0.05. About 17 rarely observed V segments, including chromosome 9 orphons, were excluded from the earlier analysis of some 590 of the donors because counts were too low. Compared with the roughly 710-donor mean, donors in an Asian-associated ancestry cluster had fewer N-insertions in productive TCRs, according to a later genetic analysis. According to a later analysis, TCR association rates differed among HLA loci, with DRB1 alleles showing the most associated TCRs and HLA-C alleles showing the fewest. Cytomegalovirus status was reported to be diagnosed by the classifier with high specificity and sensitivity in both the original and validation cohorts. According to the authors, the approach could potentially be generalized to other disease states and immunological phenotypes. In the study, 164 TCR beta chains were listed as associated with cytomegalovirus. In this cohort, only TCR beta chains were sequenced, and detectable features were limited by the absence of alpha or paired-chain data. Across donors, most TCR sequences were observed very rarely, whereas some public TCRs were present in many individuals. In an earlier analysis of some 500 of the donors, most TCR beta V segments were observed in productive rearrangements about 87% or about 30% of the time, broadly matching IMGT annotations. Correlated functional status among segregating V segments might be attributable to linkage disequilibrium, but an unknown experimental factor could not be ruled out. HLA typing was unavailable for some donors at each locus, so association tests used only the typed subset. CMV serostatus was the only immune exposure information available for the cohort. The sequencing pipeline was judged likely to have produced a cluster of highly shared sequence variants as a technical artifact. In a later analysis, HLA-associated TCR beta chains were found to be more clonally expanded and to have lower generation probabilities than equally common non-associated chains. Some IMGT-functional V segments, including TRBV6-2 and TRBV6-3, could not be distinguished by the 87-base-pair reads and were therefore excluded. A later analysis reported that several top co-occurrence clusters appeared linked to parvovirus B19, influenza, CMV and Epstein-Barr virus. In vitro tests confirmed that a few of the cytomegalovirus-associated TCR beta chains recognize cytomegalovirus antigens. Assigning TCR associations to individual alleles was difficult when HLA alleles, especially DR and DQ, strongly co-occurred. Roughly uniform sequencing depth across donors was assumed in presence/absence analyses, although this assumption may not hold.

This clone was seen more than once but under ten times. There is no known antigen for this receptor. Within one base of it there is no much larger clone, and no base qualities were kept. Library construction relied on the immunoSEQ multiplex PCR assay. For the multiplex PCR, a mixture combining 60 forward primers for TCR Vbeta segments and 13 reverse primers for TCR Jbeta segments was used. A multiplex PCR assay on genomic DNA amplified the CDR3 region of rearranged TCR beta genes. Amplified TCR beta libraries were sequenced as 87-base-pair reads on the Illumina HiSeq System. The study's own analysis went as follows. A later analysis counted 65 million to 90 million unique TCR beta chains across the roughly 700 repertoires, and 9 million to 14 million of these chains were shared by at least two donors. To remove PCR and sequencing errors, raw reads were error-corrected and collapsed into unique sequences using a nearest-neighbor algorithm that merged closely related sequences. Alignment of CDR3 sequences to IMGT reference sequences was used to assign V, D and J gene segments. For a sequence to be retained, a match of at least six nucleotides was required to both a V gene segment and a J gene segment. Rearrangements were classified as productive when the CDR3 lacked stop codons and remained in frame with V and J, and all other rearrangements were classified as non-productive. CDR3 was defined according to IMGT convention as the region running from the second conserved V-encoded cysteine to the conserved J-encoded phenylalanine. The earlier analysis of 587 of the donors excluded sequences that lacked an unambiguous match to a single V gene segment. An earlier analysis of fewer than 750 of the donors classified V segments as functional when productive rearrangements were above 56.7% and as segregating when the standard deviation between donors was above 5%. A statistical classification framework was built for diagnosing cytomegalovirus status from the catalog of TCR beta chain sequences. V and J gene assignment, in a later analysis, came from comparing TCR nucleotide sequences with IMGT/GENE-DB human TR gene sequences. The TCRdist pipeline was used in a later analysis to assign CDR3 sequences and most-parsimonious VDJ recombination scenarios. A later analysis defined each TCR beta chain by its CDR3 amino acid sequence plus V-gene family, and excluded reads lacking a unique V-gene family. As a way to deal with suspected cross-contamination and a sequencing artifact, a later analysis dropped hundreds of nucleotide sequences that were highly shared and had low generation probability. In a later analysis, a clonal expansion index for each public chain was calculated from normalized within-repertoire ranks of inferred template counts. A later analysis computed generation probabilities with a VDJ recombination model fitted to out-of-frame rearrangements, and checked the results against IGoR. In a later analysis, TCR-TCR, TCR-HLA and TCR-CMV co-occurrence was scored with hypergeometric tests, and a repertoire-size bias correction was applied to TCR pairs. A later analysis estimated false discovery rates by permuting HLA or CMV assignments 20 times. In a later analysis, co-occurring TCRs were grouped using DBSCAN, and TCRdist sequence similarity was added for clustering within HLA-allele-positive subsets. Co-occurrence clustering excluded repertoires with fewer than 30,000 or more than 120,000 public chains, plus five with anomalous nucleotide sharing. The immuneACCESS repertoire file appears here via TCRdb, limited to in-frame rearrangements. These files lack a portion of the clones; in checked studies, under half of the deficit traces to unresolved V genes, and the cause of the others is not known. V, J and clone size are taken as reported in that table, and D and trimming were inferred from the DNA itself. The sample table holds 100,000 to 150,000 clones, of which over 75% were seen once. Roughly 4% of the sample is held by the ten biggest clonotypes.

The cohort consisted of approximately 670 healthy bone marrow donors. At the time of sampling, every cohort member was nominally healthy, though immune exposures that went unrecorded were likely present. The donor tested CMV seropositive and was one of the 289 seropositive cohort members. A peripheral blood sample was provided by each donor, and peripheral blood mononuclear cells were used for TCR beta sequencing. The Qiagen DNeasy Blood Extraction Kit was used to extract genomic DNA from the blood cell samples. CDR1 is given as SGHTA and CDR2 as FQGNSA, both from the germline V gene. Trimming takes 2 bases from V and 7 bases from J, and the germline ends sit 18 bases apart. Including cysteine and phenylalanine, the CDR3 has 16 amino acids. The entry retains the CDR3 DNA only, 48 bases that are in frame from base 1.

Sequencing input: PBMCs. The sequence was obtained from a man aged 18 to 29 in good health and CMV-seropositive. The V and J genes are TRBV7-2 and TRBJ2-1; the D gene is possibly TRBD1, with 6 bases matching. The DNA sequence is TGTGCCAGCAGCTTACGAATGGTCGGACAGATTAATGAGCAGTTCTTC. This translates into CASSLRMVGQINEQFF.